Below, one T cell receptor beta chain is given with its context. Two negative PCRs, clearance, or symptom resolution were required of recovered Cohort 3 donors. This sample stems from a study of blood T cell repertoires in COVID-19. Study processing details: Reference gene primer amplification gave nucleated cell count estimates. TCRdb's copy holds only in-frame clones and misses some; the assay was immunoSEQ multiplex PCR. V and J calls and clone size are copied from that table; D and trimming were computed from the DNA. The sample consists of more than 250,000 clones, under 95% of them appearing once. V gave up 4 bases and J gave up 3 bases; unmatched junction bases: 6. The CDR3 has 15 residues. The germline V gene has CDR1 SGDLS and CDR2 YYNGEE.

Sequenced material: PBMCs or T cells enriched from blood (not recorded which). The sequence derives from a young woman who had recovered from COVID-19. J is TRBJ2-7 and V is TRBV9; the match to TRBD2 covers 11 bases. The CDR3 coding sequence is TGTGCCAGCAGCACTGCTAGCGGGGGGTTCTACGAGCAGTACTTC. It encodes CASSTASGGFYEQYF.